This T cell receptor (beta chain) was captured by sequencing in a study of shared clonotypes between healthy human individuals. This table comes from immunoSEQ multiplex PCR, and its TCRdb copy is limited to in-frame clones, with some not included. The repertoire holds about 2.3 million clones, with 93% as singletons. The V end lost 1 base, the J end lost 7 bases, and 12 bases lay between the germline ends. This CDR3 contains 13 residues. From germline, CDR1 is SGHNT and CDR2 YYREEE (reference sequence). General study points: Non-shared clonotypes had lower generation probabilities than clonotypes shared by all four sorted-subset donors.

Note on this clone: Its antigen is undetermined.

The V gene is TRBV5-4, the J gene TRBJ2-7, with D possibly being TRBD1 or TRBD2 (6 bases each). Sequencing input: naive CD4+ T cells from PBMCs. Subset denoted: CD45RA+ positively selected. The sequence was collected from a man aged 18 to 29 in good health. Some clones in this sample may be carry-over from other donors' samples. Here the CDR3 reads CASSLPGAREQYF. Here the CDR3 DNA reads TGTGCCAGCAGCTTGCCGGGGGCTAGGGAGCAGTACTTC.